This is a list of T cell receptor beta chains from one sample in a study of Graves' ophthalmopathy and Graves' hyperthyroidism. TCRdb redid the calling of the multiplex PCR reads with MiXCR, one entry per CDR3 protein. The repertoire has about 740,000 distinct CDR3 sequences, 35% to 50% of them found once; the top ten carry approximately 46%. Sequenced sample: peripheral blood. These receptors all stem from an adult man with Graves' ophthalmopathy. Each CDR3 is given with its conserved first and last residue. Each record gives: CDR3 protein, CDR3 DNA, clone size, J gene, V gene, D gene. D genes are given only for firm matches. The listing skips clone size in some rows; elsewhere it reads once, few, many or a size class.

CDR3aa: CASSARSETQYF
CDR3nt: TGTGCCAGCAGCGCAAGATCGGAGACCCAGTACTTC
abundance: .
j_gene: TRBJ2-5
v_gene: TRBV9
d_gene: .

CDR3aa: CATSRDAGINQPQHF
CDR3nt: TGTGCCACCAGCAGAGATGCAGGAATCAATCAGCCCCAGCATTTT
abundance: .
j_gene: TRBJ1-5
v_gene: TRBV15
d_gene: .

CDR3aa: CASSGTSGGKDTQYF
CDR3nt: TGTGCCAGCAGCGGGACTAGCGGGGGGAAAGATACGCAGTATTTT
abundance: .
j_gene: TRBJ2-3
v_gene: TRBV9
d_gene: TRBD2

CDR3aa: CASSARELATHTGELFF
CDR3nt: TGTGCCAGCAGTGCTAGAGAACTAGCTACGCACACCGGGGAGCTGTTTTTT
abundance: .
j_gene: TRBJ2-2
v_gene: TRBV25-1
d_gene: .

CDR3aa: CASSLGNGRGYEQYF
CDR3nt: TGTGCCAGCAGCTTGGGAAATGGAAGGGGCTACGAGCAGTACTTC
abundance: .
j_gene: TRBJ2-7
v_gene: TRBV7-9
d_gene: .

CDR3aa: CASKQGEIGNTIYF
CDR3nt: TGTGCCAGCAAACAGGGGGAAATCGGAAACACCATATATTTT
abundance: many
j_gene: TRBJ1-3
v_gene: TRBV2
d_gene: TRBD1

CDR3aa: CASSSGTGSVTRYTF
CDR3nt: TGTGCCAGCAGCTCCGGGACAGGGTCCGTTACTAGGTACACCTTC
abundance: few
j_gene: TRBJ1-2
v_gene: TRBV5-5
d_gene: TRBD1

CDR3aa: CSATDSTLGTEAFF
CDR3nt: TGCAGCGCAACCGACAGTACCCTAGGAACTGAAGCTTTCTTT
abundance: .
j_gene: TRBJ1-1
v_gene: TRBV29-1
d_gene: .

CDR3aa: CASRATNTGELFF
CDR3nt: TGTGCCAGCAGGGCCACGAACACCGGGGAGCTGTTTTTT
abundance: .
j_gene: TRBJ2-2
v_gene: TRBV2
d_gene: .

CDR3aa: CASTWTGPNEQYF
CDR3nt: TGTGCCAGCACTTGGACAGGGCCAAACGAGCAGTACTTC
abundance: .
j_gene: TRBJ2-7
v_gene: TRBV12-3/TRBV12-4
d_gene: TRBD1

CDR3aa: CASSPGYVQEQYF
CDR3nt: TGTGCCAGCAGCCCCGGTTACGTCCAAGAGCAGTACTTC
abundance: .
j_gene: TRBJ2-7
v_gene: TRBV7-2
d_gene: .

CDR3aa: CASSASSGLSSYEQYF
CDR3nt: TGTGCCAGCAGCGCCTCTAGCGGCCTGAGCTCCTACGAGCAGTACTTC
abundance: many
j_gene: TRBJ2-7
v_gene: TRBV25-1
d_gene: TRBD2

CDR3aa: CATSDRGPDGELFF
CDR3nt: TGTGCCACCAGTGATCGAGGGCCGGACGGGGAGCTGTTTTTT
abundance: many
j_gene: TRBJ2-2
v_gene: TRBV24-1
d_gene: .

CDR3aa: CASSPLGLETGELFF
CDR3nt: TGTGCCAGCAGCCCCCTCGGTCTAGAGACCGGGGAGCTGTTTTTT
abundance: few
j_gene: TRBJ2-2
v_gene: TRBV7-2
d_gene: .

CDR3aa: CASSLGGAGNYGYTF
CDR3nt: TGTGCCAGCAGCTTGGGCGGGGCTGGAAACTATGGCTACACCTTC
abundance: many
j_gene: TRBJ1-2
v_gene: TRBV5-5
d_gene: .

CDR3aa: CASSLSVAPYEQYF
CDR3nt: TGTGCCAGCAGCTTATCGGTAGCGCCCTACGAGCAGTACTTC
abundance: .
j_gene: TRBJ2-7
v_gene: TRBV7-2
d_gene: .

CDR3aa: CATSLAGGSGANVLTF
CDR3nt: TGCGCCACCTCGCTAGCGGGAGGCTCTGGGGCCAACGTCCTGACTTTC
abundance: many
j_gene: TRBJ2-6
v_gene: TRBV10-2
d_gene: TRBD2

CDR3aa: CAWGQGVNGYTF
CDR3nt: TGTGCCTGGGGACAGGGGGTAAATGGCTACACCTTC
abundance: once
j_gene: TRBJ1-2
v_gene: TRBV7-9
d_gene: TRBD1

CDR3aa: CVTSTSGGEQHF
CDR3nt: TGTGTCACATCGACTAGCGGGGGGGAGCAGCACTTC
abundance: .
j_gene: TRBJ2-7
v_gene: TRBV10-3
d_gene: TRBD2

CDR3aa: CASSLRGGTGGTEAFF
CDR3nt: TGTGCCAGCAGTTTAAGAGGGGGGACAGGGGGCACTGAAGCTTTCTTT
abundance: few
j_gene: TRBJ1-1
v_gene: TRBV7-9
d_gene: TRBD1

CDR3aa: CASSFGTDLFF
CDR3nt: TGTGCCAGCAGCTTTGGAACAGACCTGTTTTTT
abundance: many
j_gene: TRBJ1-4
v_gene: TRBV7-9
d_gene: .

CDR3aa: CASSSGGREAFF
CDR3nt: TGTGCCAGCAGCTCGGGGGGACGTGAGGCTTTCTTT
abundance: many
j_gene: TRBJ1-1
v_gene: TRBV7-9
d_gene: .

CDR3aa: CASSRAQGLMAEAFF
CDR3nt: TGTGCCAGCAGCCGGGCCCAGGGCCTTATGGCTGAAGCTTTCTTT
abundance: .
j_gene: TRBJ1-1
v_gene: TRBV2
d_gene: .

CDR3aa: CASSLLGYDSPLHF
CDR3nt: TGTGCCAGCAGCCTGTTGGGTTATGATTCACCCCTCCACTTT
abundance: .
j_gene: TRBJ1-6
v_gene: TRBV10-3
d_gene: .

CDR3aa: CASSPVGNTGELFF
CDR3nt: TGTGCCAGCAGCCCAGTGGGAAACACCGGGGAGCTGTTTTTT
abundance: .
j_gene: TRBJ2-2
v_gene: TRBV7-9
d_gene: .

CDR3aa: CAISGTAENQPQHF
CDR3nt: TGTGCCATCAGTGGGACAGCCGAAAATCAGCCCCAGCATTTT
abundance: many
j_gene: TRBJ1-5
v_gene: TRBV10-3
d_gene: .

CDR3aa: CASSLSERGGYTF
CDR3nt: TGTGCCAGCAGTTTATCGGAGCGCGGGGGCTACACCTTC
abundance: .
j_gene: TRBJ1-2
v_gene: TRBV28
d_gene: .

CDR3aa: CASSPRWDEGYTF
CDR3nt: TGTGCCAGCAGCCCCCGATGGGATGAGGGCTACACCTTC
abundance: many
j_gene: TRBJ1-2
v_gene: TRBV3-1
d_gene: .

CDR3aa: CARSKDGSNQPQHF
CDR3nt: TGTGCCAGAAGTAAGGACGGTAGCAATCAGCCCCAGCATTTT
abundance: many
j_gene: TRBJ1-5
v_gene: TRBV19
d_gene: .

CDR3aa: CASSARQGGYEQYF
CDR3nt: TGTGCCAGCAGTGCCCGACAGGGAGGCTACGAGCAGTACTTC
abundance: many
j_gene: TRBJ2-7
v_gene: TRBV6-6
d_gene: .

CDR3aa: CASSFDRGTYEQYF
CDR3nt: TGTGCCAGCAGTTTTGATCGAGGTACGTACGAGCAGTACTTC
abundance: .
j_gene: TRBJ2-7
v_gene: TRBV2
d_gene: .

CDR3aa: CATSDPGTEPNQPQHF
CDR3nt: TGTGCCACCAGTGACCCAGGGACAGAACCTAATCAGCCCCAGCATTTT
abundance: .
j_gene: TRBJ1-5
v_gene: TRBV24-1
d_gene: TRBD1

CDR3aa: CASSQDRSANTEAFF
CDR3nt: TGTGCCAGCAGCCAAGATAGGTCGGCGAACACTGAAGCTTTCTTT
abundance: .
j_gene: TRBJ1-1
v_gene: TRBV4-2
d_gene: .

CDR3aa: CASSQATGPGYTF
CDR3nt: TGTGCCAGCAGCCAAGCGACAGGGCCTGGCTACACCTTC
abundance: .
j_gene: TRBJ1-2
v_gene: TRBV7-2
d_gene: TRBD1

CDR3aa: CSASKGAFGYEQYF
CDR3nt: TGCAGTGCTAGTAAGGGGGCTTTTGGCTACGAGCAGTACTTC
abundance: .
j_gene: TRBJ2-7
v_gene: TRBV20-1
d_gene: TRBD1

CDR3aa: CASSPRTGLEAFF
CDR3nt: TGTGCCAGCAGCCCAAGGACAGGACTTGAAGCTTTCTTT
abundance: .
j_gene: TRBJ1-1
v_gene: TRBV5-4
d_gene: TRBD1

CDR3aa: CATEGGEQYF
CDR3nt: TGTGCCACCGAGGGGGGGGAGCAGTACTTC
abundance: .
j_gene: TRBJ2-7
v_gene: TRBV10-3
d_gene: .